This note documents a single TCR beta chain sequence. The data were obtained in a study of blood T cell repertoires in COVID-19. Study overall: COVID-19 samples collected from the United States, Italy and Spain covered acute and convalescent phases.

The CDR3 contains 13 residues. V gave up 6 bases and J gave up 2 bases, with 9 bases separating them. Authors' processing steps: Estimates of nucleated cell counts were drawn from the amplification of reference gene primers. Some clones are missing from TCRdb's copy, which holds only in-frame ones; the method was immunoSEQ multiplex PCR. V and J calls and clone size are those listed in that table; D and trimming were worked out from the DNA. This table holds more than 55,000 clones, approximately 73% found once. The sample taken for sequencing was peripheral blood. The rearrangement uses TRBV12-3 or TRBV12-4 and TRBJ2-3; D perhaps matches TRBD2 (5 bases). This clonotype was sampled from a woman aged 45-65 years with active or convalescent COVID-19. CDR3 sequence (DNA): TGTGCCAGCAGCCGCGGACTCACAGATACGCAGTATTTT. Translated, it gives CASSRGLTDTQYF.